These 5 T cell receptor beta chains were all obtained from the same sample, sequenced in a study of OX40 agonist ivuxolimab in advanced cancers. Produced via immunoSEQ multiplex PCR; TCRdb's table is partial and in-frame only. In the table there are 100,000 to 150,000 clones, 92% of which are singletons. The starting material was CD4+ or CD8+ T cells sorted from blood, obtained in a trial of the OX40 agonist ivuxolimab. Receptors originate from an adult with an advanced solid tumor such as melanoma, head and neck, liver or kidney cancer.

V and J are TRBV18 and TRBJ1-2, with 7 bases aligning to TRBD1. This CDR3 has 15 residues. J was trimmed by 6 bases and V by 3 bases; bases with no gene match: 10. CDR1 and CDR2 (germline): KGHSH, LQKENI. The CDR3 protein is CASSPPGQWSNGYTF. The CDR3 coding sequence is TGTGCCAGCTCACCTCCGGGACAGTGGTCCAATGGCTACACCTTC.

V gene TRBV5-1 combines with J gene TRBJ2-7, with D uncertain. The germline V gene encodes CDR1 SGHRS and CDR2 YFSETQ. This CDR3 is 14 amino acids long. Trimming stripped 0 bases from V and 2 bases from J, with 9 bases between. DNA of the CDR3: TGCGCCAGCAGCTTGGTCAGGCCTCCCTACGAGCAGTACTTC. This encodes CASSLVRPPYEQYF.

The genes are TRBV4-2 and TRBJ2-1; 7 bases are a match to TRBD2. Germline values: CDR1 LGHNA, CDR2 YNFKEQ. The junction had 13 bases not matched to a gene; V was cut back by 1 base and J by 1 base. CDR3 length: 19 residues. For the CDR3, the DNA is TGTGCCAGCAGCCAAGGATCGGGGGGACCTAGCGGATCCTACAATGAGCAGTTCTTC. It codes for CASSQGSGGPSGSYNEQFF.

The rearrangement links TRBV10-3 to TRBJ1-1; no definite D call. Per germline, CDR1 ENHRY and CDR2 SYGVKD. The CDR3 length is 14 residues. Trimming left V 4 bases short and J 4 bases short, with 13 bases between. DNA for the CDR3: TGTGCCATCAGTGTCCCAGGACGGGGCACTGAAGCTTTCTTT. This gives the protein CAISVPGRGTEAFF.

This clone was detected only once. The gene calls are TRBV28 and TRBJ1-2; D unclear. The germline V and J ends were trimmed by 6 bases and 3 bases, with 8 bases remaining between them. The CDR3 consists of 12 residues. In germline, CDR1 is MDHEN, CDR2 SYDVKM. This CDR3 is CASRNNDYGYTF. The CDR3 nucleotides read TGTGCCAGCAGGAATAACGACTATGGCTACACCTTC.